The rows below give T cell receptor beta chains drawn from one sample of a study of cytomegalovirus exposure and HLA in healthy donors. The method was immunoSEQ multiplex PCR; TCRdb's version includes in-frame clones alone and lacks a portion of them. The sample consists of some 140,000 clones, about four fifths of them appearing once. Sequencing was performed on PBMCs. These receptors all stem from a woman in her thirties or forties in good health and CMV-seronegative. The CDR3 runs from the conserved cysteine through the conserved F or W. A D gene is named only where the DNA matches it firmly. For some rows the clone size is stated as once, few or many, or as a class when expanded; others skip it.

V	D	size	J	CDR3	DNA
TRBV30	TRBD2	few	TRBJ2-1	CAWTVPSSGDFYEQFF	TGTGCCTGGACCGTCCCCTCAAGCGGGGATTTTTATGAGCAGTTCTTC
TRBV11-2	.	.	TRBJ2-6	CASSLDGVGASGANVLTF	TGTGCCAGCAGCTTAGATGGGGTAGGGGCCTCTGGGGCCAACGTCCTGACTTTC
TRBV19	.	.	TRBJ2-2	CASSATTGLGELFF	TGTGCCAGTAGTGCCACTACAGGGCTCGGGGAGCTGTTTTTT
TRBV2	.	.	TRBJ1-3	CASSVRSTIYF	TGTGCCAGCAGTGTAAGGAGCACCATATATTTT
TRBV4-1	.	.	TRBJ1-2	CASSQETGGYGYTF	TGCGCCAGCAGCCAAGAAACCGGGGGCTATGGCTACACCTTC
TRBV15	.	.	TRBJ1-1	CATSLRQENTEAFF	TGTGCCACCAGCCTCCGACAGGAGAACACTGAAGCTTTCTTT
TRBV19	TRBD1	.	TRBJ1-2	CASSMPRPDRGHGYTF	TGTGCCAGTAGTATGCCGAGACCCGACAGGGGTCATGGCTACACCTTC
TRBV5-1	TRBD2	.	TRBJ2-1	CASSKEGASGGLGDEQFF	TGCGCCAGCAGCAAAGAAGGGGCTAGCGGGGGCCTAGGGGATGAGCAGTTCTTC
TRBV5-5	TRBD1	.	TRBJ1-2	CASSPWTGYGYTF	TGTGCCAGCAGCCCTTGGACAGGGTACGGCTACACCTTC
TRBV27	.	once	TRBJ1-2	CASRVTGMGGYTF	TGTGCCAGCAGGGTTACAGGGATGGGTGGCTACACCTTC
TRBV7-6	.	.	TRBJ1-3	CASSVQQGTNTIYF	TGTGCCAGCAGCGTTCAGCAGGGGACGAACACCATATATTTT
TRBV5-4	.	.	TRBJ2-3	CASSLVSGIPLTSTDTQYF	TGTGCCAGTAGCTTGGTTTCAGGGATCCCGCTGACTAGCACAGATACGCAGTATTTT
TRBV19	.	.	TRBJ1-1	CASSIGTFMNTEAFF	TGTGCCAGTAGTATAGGGACATTTATGAACACTGAAGCTTTCTTT
TRBV27	.	.	TRBJ1-2	CASMFINSPNYGYTF	TGTGCCAGCATGTTTATAAACAGCCCAAACTATGGCTACACCTTC
TRBV28	.	.	TRBJ1-5	CASAAGGLGQPQHF	TGTGCCAGCGCTGCGGGTGGGTTGGGACAGCCCCAGCATTTT
TRBV29-1	.	once	TRBJ1-4	CSARGGPGHNEKLFF	TGCAGCGCGAGGGGGGGTCCGGGACATAATGAAAAACTGTTTTTT
TRBV4-3	TRBD1	.	TRBJ2-4	CASSQDPGQSNIQYF	TGCGCCAGCAGCCAAGATCCGGGACAGTCAAACATTCAGTACTTC
TRBV7-3	TRBD1	.	TRBJ1-1	CASSLLDRHTEAFF	TGTGCCAGCAGTCTCCTGGACAGGCACACTGAAGCTTTCTTT
TRBV6-5	.	.	TRBJ1-2	CASSYGGLGGYTF	TGTGCCAGCAGTTACGGAGGGTTAGGAGGCTACACCTTC
TRBV2	TRBD2	.	TRBJ2-1	CASRGRLAGGPRSSYNEQFF	TGTGCCAGCAGGGGCAGACTAGCGGGGGGCCCGAGGAGCTCCTACAATGAGCAGTTCTTC
TRBV2	TRBD2	.	TRBJ2-1	CASRSTSGGSSYNEQFF	TGTGCCAGCAGATCTACTAGCGGGGGAAGCTCCTACAATGAGCAGTTCTTC
TRBV4-3	.	once	TRBJ1-2	CASSPERSLNANYGYTF	TGCGCCAGCAGCCCAGAGCGGTCGTTAAACGCTAACTATGGCTACACCTTC
TRBV27	TRBD1	.	TRBJ2-7	CASSLRRGRYEQYF	TGTGCCAGCAGTTTGCGCAGGGGGCGATACGAGCAGTACTTC